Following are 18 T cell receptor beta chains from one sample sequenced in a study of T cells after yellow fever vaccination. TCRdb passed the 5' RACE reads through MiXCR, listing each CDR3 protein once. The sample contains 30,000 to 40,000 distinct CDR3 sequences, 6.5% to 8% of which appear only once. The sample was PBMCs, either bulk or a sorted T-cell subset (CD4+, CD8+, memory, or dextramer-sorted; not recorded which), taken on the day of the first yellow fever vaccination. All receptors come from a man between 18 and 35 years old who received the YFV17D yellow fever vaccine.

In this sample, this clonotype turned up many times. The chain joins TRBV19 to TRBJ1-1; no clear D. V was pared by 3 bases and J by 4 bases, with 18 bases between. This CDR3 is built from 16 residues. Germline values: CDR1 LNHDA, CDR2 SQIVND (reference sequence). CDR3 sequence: CASSIGLSAPATEAFF. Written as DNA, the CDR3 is TGTGCCAGTAGTATTGGGTTGAGCGCCCCGGCCACTGAAGCTTTCTTT.

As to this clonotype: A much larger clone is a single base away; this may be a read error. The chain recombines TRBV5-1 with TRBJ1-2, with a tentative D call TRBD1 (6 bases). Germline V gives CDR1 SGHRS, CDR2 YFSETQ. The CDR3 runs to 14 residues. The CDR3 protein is CASSLEAGVYDYTF. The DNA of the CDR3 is TGCGCCAGCAGCTTGGAGGCAGGGGTGTATGACTACACCTTC.

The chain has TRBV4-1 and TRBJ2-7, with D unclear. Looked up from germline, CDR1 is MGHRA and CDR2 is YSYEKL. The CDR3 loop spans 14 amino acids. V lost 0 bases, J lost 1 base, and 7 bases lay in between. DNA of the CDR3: TGCGCCAGCAGCCAAGACAGGTCATCCTACGAGCAGTACTTC. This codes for CASSQDRSSYEQYF.

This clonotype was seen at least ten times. The DNA of the CDR3 is TGCGCCAGCCAGCCAAGGGCGGAGCGGCCCCCTAATTATTACGAGCAGTACGTC. Translated, it gives CASQPRAERPPNYYEQYV. The chain employs TRBV4-3 and TRBJ2-7; D perhaps matches TRBD2 (5 bases). The germline CDR1 and CDR2 sequences are LGHNA and YSLEER. The CDR3 loop spans 18 amino acids. Trimming removed 8 bases from V and 4 bases from J, with 30 bases in between.

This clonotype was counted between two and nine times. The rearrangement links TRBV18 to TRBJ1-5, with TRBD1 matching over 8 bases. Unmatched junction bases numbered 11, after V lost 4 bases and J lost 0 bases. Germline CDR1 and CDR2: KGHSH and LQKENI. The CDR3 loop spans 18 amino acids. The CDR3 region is CASSLSGTGRYSNQPQHF. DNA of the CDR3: TGTGCCAGCTCACTGTCCGGGACAGGACGTTATAGCAATCAGCCCCAGCATTTT.

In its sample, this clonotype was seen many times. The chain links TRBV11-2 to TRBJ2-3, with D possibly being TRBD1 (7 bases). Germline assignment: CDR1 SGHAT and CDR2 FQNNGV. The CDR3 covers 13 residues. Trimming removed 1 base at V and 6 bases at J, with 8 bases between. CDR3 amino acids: CASSLAGGDTQYF. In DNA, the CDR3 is TGTGCCAGCAGCTTAGCAGGGGGGGATACGCAGTATTTT.

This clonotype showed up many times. The CDR3 region has the DNA TGTGCCAGCAGTGATATCGGGGCAGGGAGAAGGACCTACAATGAGCAGTTCTTC. Amino acids: CASSDIGAGRRTYNEQFF. The chain carries TRBV25-1 and TRBJ2-1; D is possibly TRBD1 or TRBD2 (5 bases each). CDR3 size: 18 residues. V lost 3 bases and J 2 bases, leaving 20 bases between the germline ends. Germline V CDR1 and CDR2: MGHDK, SYGVNS.

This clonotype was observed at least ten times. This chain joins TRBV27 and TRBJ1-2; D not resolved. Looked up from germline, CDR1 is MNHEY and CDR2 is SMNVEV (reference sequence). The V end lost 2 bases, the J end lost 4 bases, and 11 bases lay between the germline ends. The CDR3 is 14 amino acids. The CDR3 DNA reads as TGTGCCAGCAGTTTAAGCTGGGGAGGCTATGGCTACACCTTC. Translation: CASSLSWGGYGYTF.

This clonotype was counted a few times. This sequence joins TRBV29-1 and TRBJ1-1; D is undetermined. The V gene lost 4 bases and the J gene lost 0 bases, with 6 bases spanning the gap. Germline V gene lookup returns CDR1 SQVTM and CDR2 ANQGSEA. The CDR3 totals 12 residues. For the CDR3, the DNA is TGCAGCGTTGGGAAAATGAACACTGAAGCTTTCTTT. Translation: CSVGKMNTEAFF.

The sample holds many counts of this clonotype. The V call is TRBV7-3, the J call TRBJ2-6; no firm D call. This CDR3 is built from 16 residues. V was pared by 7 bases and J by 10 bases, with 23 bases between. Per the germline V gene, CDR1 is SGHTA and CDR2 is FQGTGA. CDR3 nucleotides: TGTGCCAGCACCACCCACTGGGCAGCGAGGTTTAACGTCCTGACTTTC. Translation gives CASTTHWAARFNVLTF.

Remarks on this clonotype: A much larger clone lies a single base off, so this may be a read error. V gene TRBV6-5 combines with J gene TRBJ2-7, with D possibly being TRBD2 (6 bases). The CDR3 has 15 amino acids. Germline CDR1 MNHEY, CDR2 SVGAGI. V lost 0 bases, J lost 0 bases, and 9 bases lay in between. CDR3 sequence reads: CASSYSLSGSYEQYF. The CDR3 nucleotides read TGTGCCAGCAGTTACTCGCTTAGCGGCTCCTACGAGCAGTACTTC.

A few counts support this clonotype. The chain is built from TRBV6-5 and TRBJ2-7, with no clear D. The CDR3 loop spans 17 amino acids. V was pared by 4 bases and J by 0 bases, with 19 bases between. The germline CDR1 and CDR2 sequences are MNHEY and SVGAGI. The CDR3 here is CASSSSDGSISSYEQYV. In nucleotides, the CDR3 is TGTGCCAGCAGTTCCTCGGACGGGTCGATTAGCTCCTACGAGCAGTACGTC.

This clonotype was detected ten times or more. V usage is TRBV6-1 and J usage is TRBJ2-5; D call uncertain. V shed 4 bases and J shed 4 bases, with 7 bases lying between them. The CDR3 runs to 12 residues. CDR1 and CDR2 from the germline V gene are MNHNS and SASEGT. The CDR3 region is CASSGNRETQYF. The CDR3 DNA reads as TGTGCCAGCAGTGGGAACCGAGAGACCCAGTACTTC.

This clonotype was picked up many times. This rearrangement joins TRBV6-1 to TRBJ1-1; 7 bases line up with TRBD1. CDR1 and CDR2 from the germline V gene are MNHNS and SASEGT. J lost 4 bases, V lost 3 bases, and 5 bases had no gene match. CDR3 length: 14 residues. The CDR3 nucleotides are TGTGCCAGCAGTGAGAACAGGGGAAGCACTGAAGCTTTCTTT. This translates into CASSENRGSTEAFF.

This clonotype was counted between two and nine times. The CDR3 is CASSLGTGGYGYTF. DNA for the CDR3: TGTGCCAGCAGCTTAGGGACAGGGGGCTATGGCTACACCTTC. The genes are TRBV7-2 and TRBJ1-2; 10 nucleotides match TRBD1. Trimming at V came to 1 base and at J to 4 bases, leaving 0 bases not matched to a gene. Germline CDR1 is SGHTA and CDR2 is FQGNSA. This CDR3 spans 14 amino acids. The full variable domain, with the rest looked up from reference TRBV7-2 and TRBJ1-2, is GAGVSQSPSNKVTEKGKDVELRCDPISGHTALYWYRQSLGQGLEFLIYFQGNSAPDKSGLPSDRFSAERTGGSVSTLTIQRTQQEDSAVYLCASSLGTGGYGYTFGSGTRLTVV.

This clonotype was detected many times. The CDR3: CSARYPFTGELFF. CDR3 nucleotides: TGCAGTGCTAGGTATCCTTTTACCGGGGAGCTGTTTTTT. The chain couples TRBV20-1 to TRBJ2-2; no reliable D call. Per the germline V gene, CDR1 is DFQATT and CDR2 is SNEGSKA (reference sequence). The V and J ends lost 3 bases and 5 bases respectively, with 10 bases between them. The CDR3 contains 13 residues.

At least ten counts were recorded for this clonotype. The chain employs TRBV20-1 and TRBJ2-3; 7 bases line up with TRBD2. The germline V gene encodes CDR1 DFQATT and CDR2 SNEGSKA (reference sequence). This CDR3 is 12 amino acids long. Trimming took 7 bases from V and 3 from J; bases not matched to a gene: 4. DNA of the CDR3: TGCAGTGTCCTAGCGGCGACAGATACGCAGTATTTT. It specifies CSVLAATDTQYF.

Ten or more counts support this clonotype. CDR3 sequence reads: CASSEAQRGSYNEQFF. CDR3 in DNA: TGTGCCAGCAGTGAAGCTCAGAGGGGCTCCTACAATGAGCAGTTCTTC. The rearrangement uses TRBV2 and TRBJ2-1; D may match TRBD1 or TRBD2 (5 bases each). The CDR3 runs to 16 residues. V was cut by 0 bases and J by 0 bases, with 9 bases left in between. CDR1 SNHLY and CDR2 FYNNEI come from the germline V gene. Full variable domain (rest looked up from reference TRBV2 and TRBJ2-1): EPEVTQTPSHQVTQMGQEVILRCVPISNHLYFYWYRQILGQKVEFLVSFYNNEISEKSEIFDDQFSVERPDGSNFTLKIRSTKLEDSAMYFCASSEAQRGSYNEQFFGPGTRLTVL.